Listed here is a single TCR beta chain. Its antigen is still unknown. PCR employed 60 Vbeta and 13 Jbeta primers. Assay used: immunoSEQ multiplex PCR; TCRdb lists only in-frame clones, some missing. The table shows approximately 200,000 clones, with around 77% occurring only once. This sample is part of a study of cytomegalovirus exposure and HLA in healthy donors. General study points: By a later analysis, the bulk of CMV-associated TCR beta chains appeared HLA-restricted.

This CDR3 has 15 amino acids. After removal of 5 bases from V and 8 bases from J, the junction contained 7 bases not matched to a gene. Germline V gene sequence: CDR1 SGHAT, CDR2 FQNNGV. Source material: PBMCs. The genes are TRBV11-2 and TRBJ1-4; the match to TRBD1 covers 11 bases. This receptor was identified in a woman aged 18-29 years in good health and CMV-seronegative. The CDR3 loop reads CASSPGQGALEKLFF. The DNA of the CDR3 is TGTGCCAGCAGCCCAGGACAGGGGGCTTTAGAAAAACTGTTTTTT.